Below are 5 T cell receptor beta chains sequenced from a single sample in a study of blood T cell repertoires in COVID-19. Clones were sequenced by immunoSEQ multiplex PCR, and TCRdb holds only the in-frame ones, with some missing. Here the sample spans just over 350,000 clones, approximately 86% being singletons. The material sequenced was peripheral blood. The receptors here all came from a woman aged 60-75 years with COVID-19, enrolled during active disease.

This chain links TRBV19 with TRBJ1-2; no reliable D call. The germline gives CDR1 LNHDA, CDR2 SQIVND (reference sequence). This CDR3 is 13 amino acids long. Trimming took 3 bases from V and 4 from J, leaving 9 bases between them. The CDR3 loop is CASSIRLGYGYTF. CDR3 sequence (DNA): TGTGCCAGTAGTATCCGCCTAGGCTATGGCTACACCTTC.

The chain links TRBV7-9 to TRBJ2-1, with 7 bases that match TRBD2. The CDR3 spans 15 residues. V shed 4 bases, J shed 1 base, and the junction held 4 bases outside the gene matches. Looked up from germline, CDR1 is SEHNR and CDR2 is FQNEAQ (reference sequence). CDR3 sequence (DNA): TGTGCCAGCAGCTACGATAGCGGGTCCTACAATGAGCAGTTCTTC. It codes for CASSYDSGSYNEQFF.

The CDR3: CASRAGQSPTGELFF. The CDR3, as DNA: TGTGCCAGCAGGGCCGGACAGAGCCCCACCGGGGAGCTGTTTTTT. The chain carries TRBV27 and TRBJ2-2, with D perhaps TRBD1 (6 bases). The CDR3 is made up of 15 amino acids. Germline CDR1 reads MNHEY; CDR2 reads SMNVEV (reference sequence). Trimming removed 6 bases from V and 4 bases from J, with 15 bases in between.

The rearrangement links TRBV20-1 to TRBJ2-1; 8 nucleotides align to TRBD2. In germline, CDR1 is DFQATT, CDR2 SNEGSKA (reference sequence). The CDR3 is 14 amino acids. Germline trimming cut 3 bases from V and 9 bases from J; bases unmatched to any gene: 10. In nucleotides, the CDR3 is TGCAGTGCTAGTCCAGCGGGGGCGCGCCGTGAGCAGTTCTTC. This gives the protein CSASPAGARREQFF.

The rearrangement joins TRBV5-6 to TRBJ2-7; TRBD2 matches at 13 bases. The junction had 7 bases not matched to a gene; V was cut back by 4 bases and J by 0 bases. This CDR3 is built from 17 residues. The germline V gene encodes CDR1 SGHDT and CDR2 YYEEEE. This CDR3 is CASSLGLAGAFSYEQYF. CDR3 nucleotides: TGTGCCAGCAGCCTCGGACTAGCGGGGGCCTTCTCCTACGAGCAGTACTTC.